These 32 T cell receptor beta chains originate from one sample sequenced in a study of OX40 agonist ivuxolimab in advanced cancers. Data came from immunoSEQ multiplex PCR; TCRdb stores just in-frame clones and leaves some out. This sample has about 22,000 clones; roughly 82% occur once, and the top ten carry approximately 30%. Sequenced here: CD4+ or CD8+ T cells sorted from blood, sampled in a trial of the OX40 agonist ivuxolimab. The receptors were sampled from an adult with an advanced solid tumor such as melanoma, head and neck, liver or kidney cancer.

The chain carries TRBV27 and TRBJ2-7; D perhaps matches TRBD1 (6 bases). The germline CDR1 and CDR2 sequences are MNHEY and SMNVEV (reference sequence). The V gene lost 4 bases and the J gene lost 2 bases, with 9 bases spanning the gap. The CDR3 extends over 13 amino acids. Here the CDR3 DNA reads TGTGCCAGCAGTTCAAGGACAGCCTACGAGCAGTACTTC. Translation: CASSSRTAYEQYF.

The chain couples TRBV4-1 to TRBJ2-7, with unresolved D. The V gene lost 5 bases and the J gene lost 0 bases, with 14 bases spanning the gap. In germline, CDR1 is MGHRA, CDR2 YSYEKL. The CDR3 runs 15 residues. CDR3 loop: CASSAKDGSSYEQYF. CDR3 in DNA: TGCGCCAGCAGCGCCAAGGACGGTAGCTCCTACGAGCAGTACTTC.

The chain combines TRBV5-6 with TRBJ2-1; 9 bases are shared with TRBD2. V lost 10 bases and J lost 7; bases outside the gene matches: 12. The CDR3 runs to 14 residues. Germline loops: CDR1 SGHDT, CDR2 YYEEEE. Written as DNA, the CDR3 is TGTGCCGGCGAAACCTTAGCGGGAGTAAATGAGCAGTTCTTC. Its translation: CAGETLAGVNEQFF. Full variable domain (remainder filled in from reference TRBV5-6 and TRBJ2-1): DAGVTQSPTHLIKTRGQQVTLRCSPKSGHDTVSWYQQALGQGPQFIFQYYEEEERQRGNFPDRFSGHQFPNYSSELNVNALLLGDSALYLCAGETLAGVNEQFFGPGTRLTVL.

V and J are TRBV4-2 and TRBJ1-2, with 9 positions matching TRBD1. CDR3 size: 15 residues. Germline V gives CDR1 LGHNA, CDR2 YNFKEQ. V lost 2 bases, J lost 8 bases, and 9 bases stayed unmatched. The CDR3 here is CASSQLTGGDSGYTF. The CDR3 nucleotides read TGTGCCAGCAGCCAATTAACAGGGGGCGACTCCGGCTACACCTTC.

The chain employs TRBV29-1 and TRBJ2-7; TRBD1 might be the D (5 bases). This CDR3 comprises 13 residues. CDR1 is SQVTM, CDR2 ANQGSEA, per germline. V lost 7 bases, J lost 0 bases, and 13 bases lay in between. CDR3 residues: CSARTDNSYEQYF. For the CDR3, the DNA is TGCAGCGCACGGACGGACAACTCCTACGAGCAGTACTTC.

The CDR3 nucleotides are TGTGCCAGTAGTATGGGGAATCAGCCCCAGCATTTT. As protein: CASSMGNQPQHF. The chain is built from TRBV19 and TRBJ1-5; D is unresolved. Trimming took off 3 bases at V and 4 bases at J, with 4 bases between the two ends. The CDR3 is made up of 12 amino acids. Germline V gene lookup returns CDR1 LNHDA and CDR2 SQIVND (reference sequence).

The V and J genes are TRBV7-9 and TRBJ2-3, with D possibly matching TRBD2 (5 bases). V was trimmed by 5 bases and J by 4 bases, leaving 16 bases between them. Germline lookup yields CDR1 SEHNR and CDR2 FQNEAQ (reference sequence). The CDR3 extends over 15 amino acids. The CDR3 DNA sequence: TGTGCCAGCAGCCCCCCCCGGGTCGGGGCAGATACGCAGTATTTT. It translates to CASSPPRVGADTQYF.

V is TRBV25-1 and J is TRBJ2-3; D perhaps matches TRBD1 (7 bases). Germline lookup yields CDR1 MGHDK and CDR2 SYGVNS. CDR3 size: 14 residues. Trimming took off 6 bases at V and 3 bases at J, with 13 bases between the two ends. CDR3 coding DNA: TGTGCCAGCAGGCAACAGGGGAGGACAGATACGCAGTATTTT. Amino acid sequence: CASRQQGRTDTQYF.

V is TRBV28 and J is TRBJ2-7; no clear D gene. The CDR3 covers 12 residues. Germline V gene sequence: CDR1 MDHEN, CDR2 SYDVKM. The V end was cut by 3 bases, the J end by 6 bases, with 9 bases between. This CDR3 is CASSLWQTEQYF. The CDR3 DNA reads as TGTGCCAGCAGTTTGTGGCAGACCGAGCAGTACTTC.

The chain links TRBV30 to TRBJ2-7; D perhaps matches TRBD2 (5 bases). The V and J ends lost 6 bases and 0 bases respectively, with 9 bases between them. CDR3 length: 12 residues. Germline CDR1 reads GTSNPN; CDR2 reads SVGIG (reference sequence). In DNA, the CDR3 is TGTGCCTGCGGGATCAGCTCCTACGAGCAGTACTTC. Translating it yields CACGISSYEQYF.

The genes are TRBV2 and TRBJ1-2; D gene ambiguous. Deletions cut 3 bases from V and 0 bases from J, with 8 bases between. Germline V gene data show CDR1 as SNHLY and CDR2 as FYNNEI. The CDR3 sequence is 14 residues long. The CDR3 DNA reads as TGTGCCAGCAGTGAGGGCAGAACTAACTATGGCTACACCTTC. Amino acid sequence: CASSEGRTNYGYTF.

The chain employs TRBV28 and TRBJ1-1, with 9 bases that match TRBD1. The trim removed 4 bases at V and 5 bases at J, leaving 5 bases unmatched. The length of the CDR3 is 14 residues. CDR1 is MDHEN and CDR2 is SYDVKM in the germline V gene. DNA of the CDR3: TGTGCCAGCAGTTGGACAGGGGAAGGAACTGAAGCTTTCTTT. It translates to CASSWTGEGTEAFF.

The J gene is TRBJ2-5, the V gene TRBV11-3, with 8 bases that match TRBD1. This CDR3 region has 13 residues. The germline V gene has CDR1 SGHNT and CDR2 YENEEA. J gave up 6 bases and V 2 bases, and 2 bases lay outside the gene matches. The chain's CDR3 is CASSLQGAQTQYF. CDR3 sequence (DNA): TGTGCCAGCAGCTTACAGGGGGCCCAGACCCAGTACTTC.

This clone was counted a single time. The V gene is TRBV11-2, the J gene TRBJ1-1, with TRBD1 matching over 8 bases. With 6 bases clipped from V and 4 bases from J, the junction kept 4 bases outside the gene matches. Germline CDR1 reads SGHAT; CDR2 reads FQNNGV. This CDR3 has 13 amino acids. CDR3 in DNA: TGTGCCAGCAGGCAGGGGGCCGGCACTGAAGCTTTCTTT. Encoded protein: CASRQGAGTEAFF.

V gene TRBV7-6 combines with J gene TRBJ2-7; 10 positions match TRBD2. The V gene end was trimmed by 5 bases and the J gene end by 4 bases; junction bases not matched to a gene: 8. Germline V gene lookup returns CDR1 SGHVS and CDR2 FNYEAQ. The CDR3 sequence is 15 residues long. In nucleotides, the CDR3 is TGTGCCAGCAGCCCTCTAGCGGGAGTTAAGTACGAGCAGTACTTC. Translating gives CASSPLAGVKYEQYF. The full variable domain, completed using reference TRBV7-6 and TRBJ2-7, is GAGVSQSPRYKVTKRGQDVALRCDPISGHVSLYWYRQALGQGPEFLTYFNYEAQQDKSGLPNDRFSAERPEGSISTLTIQRTEQRDSAMYRCASSPLAGVKYEQYFGPGTRLTVT.

The chain combines TRBV4-1 with TRBJ2-7; 10 bases align to TRBD2. Germline V gene sequence: CDR1 MGHRA, CDR2 YSYEKL. With 4 bases clipped from V and 3 bases from J, the junction kept 6 bases outside the gene matches. The CDR3 has 15 residues. As DNA, the CDR3 is TGCGCCAGCAGCCCGGGGACTAGCGCTCTCTACGAGCAGTACTTC. Translating gives CASSPGTSALYEQYF.

V usage is TRBV9 and J usage is TRBJ2-7, with D maybe TRBD1 (6 bases). The CDR3 has 16 amino acids. The V and J ends lost 2 bases and 3 bases respectively, with 18 bases between them. Germline values: CDR1 SGDLS, CDR2 YYNGEE. The CDR3 DNA reads TGTGCCAGCAGCGTGGGGAGAGGACAGCCCGACTACGAGCAGTACTTC. Protein product: CASSVGRGQPDYEQYF.

This sequence joins TRBV6-4 and TRBJ2-1; 8 bases fit TRBD1. The J segment lost 4 bases and the V segment lost 5 bases, leaving 10 bases of the junction unmatched. Germline V gene data show CDR1 as MRHNA and CDR2 as SNTAGT. CDR3 length: 16 amino acids. The CDR3 here is CASSIQGVGGYNEQFF. CDR3 bases: TGTGCCAGCAGTATACAGGGGGTCGGGGGTTACAATGAGCAGTTCTTC.

The chain carries TRBV6-1 and TRBJ2-5; the D is unclear. V dropped 4 bases and J dropped 1 base, with 13 bases sitting between them. Germline lookup yields CDR1 MNHNS and CDR2 SASEGT. The length of the CDR3 is 15 residues. The CDR3 DNA follows: TGTGCCAGCAGTGCTACTCTTATGCTCCAAGAGACCCAGTACTTC. Its protein product is CASSATLMLQETQYF.

The rearrangement uses TRBV18 and TRBJ1-1; 8 nucleotides line up with TRBD1. The CDR3 consists of 19 residues. V shed 2 bases, J shed 4 bases, and the junction held 18 bases outside the gene matches. The germline gives CDR1 KGHSH, CDR2 LQKENI. The CDR3 DNA reads as TGTGCCAGCTCACCAGAACCTGGGACAGGAGTGAACGAGGTCACTGAAGCTTTCTTT. It specifies CASSPEPGTGVNEVTEAFF.

The V gene is TRBV9, the J gene TRBJ2-1; TRBD1 agrees at 11 bases. This CDR3 has 16 amino acids. The germline V gene encodes CDR1 SGDLS and CDR2 YYNGEE. The ends lost 4 bases at V and 3 bases at J; junction bases unmatched: 6. This CDR3 is CASSPRTGGVYNEQFF. The CDR3 DNA follows: TGTGCCAGCAGCCCCAGGACAGGGGGCGTCTACAATGAGCAGTTCTTC.

The count of this clone is one. The chain carries TRBV5-5 and TRBJ1-2, with a weak D call TRBD1 (6 bases). The CDR3 has 14 residues. Germline V gene sequence: CDR1 SGHKS, CDR2 YYEKEE (reference sequence). V was pared by 0 bases and J by 7 bases, with 13 bases between. The CDR3 coding sequence is TGTGCCAGCAGCTTGGACCATACAGGGCGTGGCTACACCTTC. It specifies CASSLDHTGRGYTF.

This clone was detected a few times. The V gene is TRBV11-2, the J gene TRBJ2-1; 7 bases fit TRBD2. The ends lost 5 bases at V and 9 bases at J; junction bases unmatched: 13. The germline V gene encodes CDR1 SGHAT and CDR2 FQNNGV. The CDR3 covers 15 residues. CDR3: CASSARNLAEPEQFF. CDR3 bases: TGTGCCAGCAGCGCGCGAAACCTAGCGGAGCCTGAGCAGTTCTTC. Full variable domain (missing parts from reference TRBV11-2 and TRBJ2-1): EAGVAQSPRYKIIEKRQSVAFWCNPISGHATLYWYQQILGQGPKLLIQFQNNGVVDDSQLPKDRFSAERLKGVDSTLKIQPAKLEDSAVYLCASSARNLAEPEQFFGPGTRLTVL.

This chain joins TRBV9 and TRBJ2-2; D may be TRBD2 (6 bases). The germline gives CDR1 SGDLS, CDR2 YYNGEE. V lost 4 bases and J lost 5, with 24 bases in between. The CDR3 loop spans 18 amino acids. This chain's CDR3 is CASSLSYRLGTGTGELFF. CDR3 nucleotides: TGTGCCAGCAGCCTAAGCTACCGACTAGGGACGGGGACCGGGGAGCTGTTTTTT.

This clone qualifies as medium-sized (0.01 to 0.1%). The chain employs TRBV18 and TRBJ1-1; unclear D gene. Trimming pared 3 bases from V and 1 base from J, leaving 9 bases between. Germline V lookup: CDR1 KGHSH, CDR2 LQKENI. There are 14 residues in the CDR3. The CDR3 coding sequence is TGTGCCAGCTCACCTTTACCGGGGAACACTGAAGCTTTCTTT. Amino acids: CASSPLPGNTEAFF.

The chain combines TRBV19 with TRBJ2-5; either TRBD1 or TRBD2 may fit D (5 bases each). The CDR3 length is 14 residues. The V end lost 6 bases, the J end lost 4 bases, and 15 bases lay between the germline ends. In germline, CDR1 is LNHDA, CDR2 SQIVND (reference sequence). In DNA, the CDR3 is TGTGCCAGTAGCTTATTGGGGGACGGAGAGACCCAGTACTTC. Residues: CASSLLGDGETQYF.

J is TRBJ2-7 and V is TRBV7-9, with TRBD1 as a possible D gene (5 bases). Germline loops: CDR1 SEHNR, CDR2 FQNEAQ (reference sequence). V lost 5 bases and J 5 bases, leaving 13 bases between the germline ends. There are 13 residues in the CDR3. CDR3 loop: CASSQLGAHEQYF. In DNA form, the CDR3 reads TGTGCCAGCAGCCAATTAGGGGCCCACGAGCAGTACTTC.

V and J are TRBV27 and TRBJ2-1; possibly TRBD1 for D (6 bases). Germline assignment: CDR1 MNHEY and CDR2 SMNVEV (reference sequence). This CDR3 has 14 residues. V lost 2 bases and J 7 bases, leaving 12 bases between the germline ends. The CDR3 loop reads CASSLMDSGNEQFF. The CDR3 DNA sequence: TGTGCCAGCAGTTTAATGGACAGCGGAAATGAGCAGTTCTTC.

The rearrangement uses TRBV19 and TRBJ2-2; D not resolved. The germline CDR1 and CDR2 sequences are LNHDA and SQIVND (reference sequence). With 0 bases removed from V and 3 bases from J, the gap between germline ends came to 11 bases. CDR3 length equals 16 residues. CDR3 protein: CASSIDARVYTGELFF. As DNA, the CDR3 is TGTGCCAGTAGTATAGATGCCCGGGTGTACACCGGGGAGCTGTTTTTT.

The V gene is TRBV9, the J gene TRBJ1-4; D call uncertain. Germline CDR1 SGDLS, CDR2 YYNGEE. With 0 bases removed from V and 8 bases from J, the gap between germline ends came to 11 bases. The CDR3 contains 14 residues. The CDR3 here is CASSVGRTEEKLFF. In DNA, the CDR3 is TGTGCCAGCAGCGTAGGAAGGACTGAAGAAAAACTGTTTTTT.

The genes are TRBV28 and TRBJ2-3; 11 nucleotides line up with TRBD2. Germline V gene lookup returns CDR1 MDHEN and CDR2 SYDVKM. V trimming: 2 bases; J trimming: 2 bases; junction bases outside the gene matches: 9. This CDR3 region has 18 residues. Written as DNA, the CDR3 is TGTGCCAGCAGTTTAACGGTCGCACTAGCGGGAGACACAGATACGCAGTATTTT. It yields the protein CASSLTVALAGDTDTQYF.

The chain uses TRBV7-9 and TRBJ1-3, with 10 bases identical to TRBD1. This CDR3 region has 18 residues. The V and J ends lost 4 bases and 2 bases, in that order; junction bases with no gene match: 11. Germline V gene data show CDR1 as SEHNR and CDR2 as FQNEAQ (reference sequence). The CDR3 DNA is TGTGCCAGCAGCTCGGCTGGAATGGGACAGGGGCCTGGAAACACCATATATTTT. Translating it yields CASSSAGMGQGPGNTIYF.